This T cell receptor beta chain appears in the sequencing data of a study of CD8 T cells in ankylosing spondylitis. Between the trimmed V and J ends, which lost 4 bases and 6 bases, there was a span of 13 bases. CDR3 length: 13 residues. There are many counts of this clonotype. Its antigen remains unidentified. Points from the study as a whole: Disease-linked clones displayed a CD8+ phenotype and appeared relatively rarely in peripheral blood. Reactive arthritis synovial fluid and blood were previously reported to contain some motif variants. Characteristic, it appeared, of ankylosing spondylitis blood was a TCR beta motif of eight highly homologous variants.

MiXCR was run by TCRdb on the 5' RACE reads, yielding one entry per CDR3 protein. The data show 250,000 to 400,000 distinct CDR3 sequences, with 11% seen just once and 9.1% held by the top ten. The sequencing sample was made of blood, either unsorted or a sorted T cell fraction (not recorded which). The source of this sequence is a female donor with ankylosing spondylitis or in good health (not recorded which). The genes are TRBV12-3 or TRBV12-4 and TRBJ2-7; either TRBD1 or TRBD2 may supply D (5 bases each). CDR3 sequence reads: CASSYHGTSEQYF. In DNA form, the CDR3 reads TGTGCCAGCAGTTACCACGGGACCTCCGAGCAGTACTTC.